Shown below are 18 T cell receptor beta chains from a single sample sequenced in a study of blood T cell repertoires in COVID-19. Sequencing was performed with immunoSEQ multiplex PCR; in TCRdb, only in-frame clones are kept and a portion is missing. The sample holds 200,000 to 250,000 clones, 83% seen once. The sequencing input was peripheral blood. All receptors derive from a human donor in a cohort sampled during active COVID-19.

This sequence joins TRBV18 and TRBJ2-7; tentatively, D is TRBD2 (6 bases). This CDR3 region has 16 residues. V dropped 3 bases and J dropped 5 bases, with 20 bases sitting between them. Germline V gene sequence: CDR1 KGHSH, CDR2 LQKENI. For the CDR3, the DNA is TGTGCCAGCTCACCCTCGGGGGTCGGGGTAATCGACGAGCAGTACTTC. It codes for CASSPSGVGVIDEQYF.

This chain joins TRBV7-6 and TRBJ2-7; 9 bases match TRBD1. The V gene end was trimmed by 4 bases and the J gene end by 3 bases; junction bases not matched to a gene: 4. Germline values: CDR1 SGHVS, CDR2 FNYEAQ. CDR3 length: 14 amino acids. CDR3 bases: TGTGCCAGCAGCTCGGGACAGGGCGGCTACGAGCAGTACTTC. Translation: CASSSGQGGYEQYF.

The genes are TRBV5-1 and TRBJ2-5, with 10 bases that match TRBD1. Germline CDR1 and CDR2: SGHRS and YFSETQ. The CDR3 consists of 14 residues. Trimming removed 5 bases from V and 3 bases from J; junction bases left unmatched: 4. CDR3 DNA sequence: TGCGCCAGCAGACCCGGGACAGGGGAAGAGACCCAGTACTTC. Translated: CASRPGTGEETQYF.

The chain is built from TRBV27 and TRBJ1-5; D not certain. Trimming left V 3 bases short and J 0 bases short, with 6 bases between. Germline V gene lookup returns CDR1 MNHEY and CDR2 SMNVEV (reference sequence). This CDR3 is built from 14 residues. CDR3 nucleotides: TGTGCCAGCAGTTTCGGAGATAGCAATCAGCCCCAGCATTTT. Protein: CASSFGDSNQPQHF.

The chain recombines TRBV19 with TRBJ1-1; D unclear. Germline-derived CDR1 and CDR2 are LNHDA and SQIVND (reference sequence). The germline V and J ends were trimmed by 2 bases and 6 bases, with 16 bases remaining between them. This CDR3 region has 15 residues. The CDR3 is CASSITFSNPSEAFF. Written as DNA, the CDR3 is TGTGCCAGTAGTATAACTTTTAGCAATCCCTCTGAAGCTTTCTTT. Based on the CDR3 plus reference TRBV19 and TRBJ1-1, the full variable domain is DGGITQSPKYLFRKEGQNVTLSCEQNLNHDAMYWYRQDPGQGLRLIYYSQIVNDFQKGDIAEGYSVSREKKESFPLTVTSAQKNPTAFYLCASSITFSNPSEAFFGQGTRLTVV.

This sequence joins TRBV4-1 and TRBJ2-1, with 12 bases identical to TRBD2. Germline lookup yields CDR1 MGHRA and CDR2 YSYEKL. The CDR3 is made up of 17 amino acids. With V trimmed by 4 bases and J by 8 bases, 12 bases remained unmatched. This chain's CDR3 is CASSPNPASGGEDEQFF. The DNA for the CDR3 is TGCGCCAGCAGCCCGAATCCCGCTAGCGGGGGGGAGGATGAGCAGTTCTTC.

The chain couples TRBV6-6 to TRBJ2-7; 9 nucleotides match TRBD1. CDR1 is MNHNY, CDR2 SVGAGI, per germline (reference sequence). J was trimmed by 6 bases and V by 5 bases; bases with no gene match: 14. This CDR3 has 16 residues. The CDR3 DNA reads as TGTGCCAGCAGTCGAATAGCCGGGACAGGGATTGGCGAGCAGTACTTC. Translating gives CASSRIAGTGIGEQYF.

This clone was recorded only once. V and J are TRBV9 and TRBJ1-1, with D possibly being TRBD1 (6 bases). The CDR3 has 15 residues. Trimming took off 1 base at V and 4 bases at J, with 14 bases between the two ends. Germline V gene data show CDR1 as SGDLS and CDR2 as YYNGEE. The CDR3 nucleotides are TGTGCCAGCAGCGTATCAGGGGAATTGGTCACTGAAGCTTTCTTT. Residues: CASSVSGELVTEAFF.

The chain joins TRBV25-1 to TRBJ1-5, with no clear D. CDR1 and CDR2 from the germline V gene are MGHDK and SYGVNS. Trimming left V 3 bases short and J 1 base short, with 19 bases between. This CDR3 contains 18 residues. CDR3 amino acids: CASSDIIQATTSNQPQHF. CDR3 DNA: TGTGCCAGCAGTGATATAATCCAGGCTACGACGAGCAATCAGCCCCAGCATTTT.

This clone has just one count. This specimen includes other DNA sequences encoding the same CDR3. J is TRBJ2-3 and V is TRBV5-1, with TRBD2 identical over 8 bases. Trimming at V came to 3 bases and at J to 3 bases, leaving 3 bases not matched to a gene. Germline-derived CDR1 and CDR2 are SGHRS and YFSETQ. This CDR3 is built from 14 residues. As DNA, the CDR3 is TGCGCCAGCAGCTCTACGGGGGGGACAGATACGCAGTATTTT. It is translated as CASSSTGGTDTQYF.

The V gene is TRBV7-2, the J gene TRBJ2-5; 8 bases map to TRBD2. V shed 2 bases and J 4 bases; nucleotides not matched to a gene: 0. Germline V CDR1 and CDR2: SGHTA, FQGNSA. The CDR3 contains 13 residues. This CDR3 reads CASSLREGETQYF. The CDR3 nucleotides read TGTGCCAGCAGCTTACGGGAGGGAGAGACCCAGTACTTC.

This clone was recorded once. This CDR3 reads CASCWTGDYQPQHF. DNA for the CDR3: TGTGCCAGCTGTTGGACAGGGGATTATCAGCCCCAGCATTTT. The chain employs TRBV28 and TRBJ1-5; 9 nucleotides align to TRBD1. J gave up 5 bases and V 8 bases, and 7 bases lay outside the gene matches. This CDR3 has 14 residues. The germline V gene encodes CDR1 MDHEN and CDR2 SYDVKM.

V usage is TRBV7-9 and J usage is TRBJ2-1; 8 bases line up with TRBD1. The trim removed 4 bases at V and 7 bases at J, leaving 9 bases unmatched. The CDR3 covers 15 residues. The germline V gene has CDR1 SEHNR and CDR2 FQNEAQ (reference sequence). The CDR3 nucleotides are TGTGCCAGCAGCTCGGGACAGGCCTGGGCGAATGAGCAGTTCTTC. This translates into CASSSGQAWANEQFF.

CDR3 DNA sequence: TGTGCCAGCAGCCCCCAGGGTACGAGAATTTATGGCTACACCTTC. Residues: CASSPQGTRIYGYTF. The gene calls are TRBV28 and TRBJ1-2, with D possibly matching TRBD1 (5 bases). Germline CDR1 and CDR2: MDHEN and SYDVKM. Trimming stripped 6 bases from V and 5 bases from J, with 19 bases between. CDR3 length equals 15 residues.

The chain combines TRBV19 with TRBJ2-7, with 13 bases matching TRBD2. The CDR3 consists of 18 residues. V dropped 4 bases and J dropped 0; count of bases not matched to a gene: 9. Germline CDR1 reads LNHDA; CDR2 reads SQIVND (reference sequence). CDR3 nucleotide sequence: TGTGCCAGTAGTAGGGGACTAGCGGGAATCCTAAGCTCCTACGAGCAGTACTTC. This gives the protein CASSRGLAGILSSYEQYF.

The chain is built from TRBV5-4 and TRBJ1-2; unclear D gene. CDR3 length equals 15 residues. V was cut by 0 bases and J by 4 bases, with 13 bases left in between. Germline-derived CDR1 and CDR2 are SGHNT and YYREEE (reference sequence). CDR3: CASSLDLKSGYGYTF. The CDR3 nucleotides are TGTGCCAGCAGCTTGGACCTAAAAAGTGGCTATGGCTACACCTTC.

The sample holds a few counts of this clone. The chain couples TRBV27 to TRBJ1-4; D is ambiguous. The V end lost 2 bases, the J end lost 7 bases, and 8 bases lay between the germline ends. The V gene's germline CDR1 is MNHEY and CDR2 SMNVEV (reference sequence). This CDR3 region has 13 residues. CDR3 residues: CASSLRESEKLFF. The CDR3 region has the DNA TGTGCCAGCAGTTTAAGGGAGTCTGAAAAACTGTTTTTT.

The chain carries TRBV25-1 and TRBJ2-5; a weak D match, TRBD2 (5 bases). V was trimmed by 2 bases and J by 1 base, leaving 8 bases between them. Germline CDR1 MGHDK, CDR2 SYGVNS. CDR3 length equals 14 residues. The CDR3 DNA follows: TGTGCCAGCAGTGAACGGGGATTCCAAGAGACCCAGTACTTC. Amino acid sequence: CASSERGFQETQYF.